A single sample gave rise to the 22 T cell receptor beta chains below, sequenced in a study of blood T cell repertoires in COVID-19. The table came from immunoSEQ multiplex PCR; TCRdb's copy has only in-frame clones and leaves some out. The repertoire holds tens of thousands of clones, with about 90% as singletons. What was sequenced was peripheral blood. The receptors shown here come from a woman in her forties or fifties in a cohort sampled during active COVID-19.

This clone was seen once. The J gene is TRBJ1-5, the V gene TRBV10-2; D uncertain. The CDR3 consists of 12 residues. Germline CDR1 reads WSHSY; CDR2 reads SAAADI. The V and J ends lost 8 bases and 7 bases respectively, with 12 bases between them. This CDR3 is CASQIPSQPQHF. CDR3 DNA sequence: TGCGCCAGCCAGATTCCCTCGCAGCCCCAGCATTTT.

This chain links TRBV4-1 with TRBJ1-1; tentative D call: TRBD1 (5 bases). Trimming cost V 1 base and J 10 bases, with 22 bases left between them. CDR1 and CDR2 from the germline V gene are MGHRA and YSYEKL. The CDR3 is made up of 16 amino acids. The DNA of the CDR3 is TGCGCCAGCAGCCAAGCCCACGGGGGTTCGGTCGATCGAGCTTTCTTT. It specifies CASSQAHGGSVDRAFF.

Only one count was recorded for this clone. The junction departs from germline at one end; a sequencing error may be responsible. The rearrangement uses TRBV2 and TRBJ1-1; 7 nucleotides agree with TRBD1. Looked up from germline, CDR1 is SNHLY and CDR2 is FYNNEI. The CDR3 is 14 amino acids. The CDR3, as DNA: TGTGCCAGCAGCGAAGGACAGGTAATCACTGAAGCTTTCTTT. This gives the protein CASSEGQVITEAFF.

CDR3 in amino acids: CASSVGQYTGELFF. The CDR3 nucleotides are TGTGCCAGCAGTGTGGGACAGTACACCGGGGAGCTGTTTTTT. The genes are TRBV6-6 and TRBJ2-2; 7 bases match TRBD1. CDR1 is MNHNY and CDR2 is SVGAGI in the germline V gene (reference sequence). The CDR3 sequence is 14 residues long. Trimming at V came to 5 bases and at J to 3 bases, leaving 3 bases not matched to a gene.

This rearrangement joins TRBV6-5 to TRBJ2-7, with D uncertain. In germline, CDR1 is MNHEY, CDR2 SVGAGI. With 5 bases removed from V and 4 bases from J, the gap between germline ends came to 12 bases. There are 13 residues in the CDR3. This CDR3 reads CASSPDIMYEQYF. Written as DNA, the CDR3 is TGTGCCAGCAGTCCAGACATTATGTACGAGCAGTACTTC.

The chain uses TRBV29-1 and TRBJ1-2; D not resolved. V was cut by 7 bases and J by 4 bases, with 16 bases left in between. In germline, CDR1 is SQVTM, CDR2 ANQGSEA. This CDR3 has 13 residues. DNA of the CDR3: TGCAGCGGGTCCCTTGCAGGCAGCTATGGCTACACCTTC. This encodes CSGSLAGSYGYTF.

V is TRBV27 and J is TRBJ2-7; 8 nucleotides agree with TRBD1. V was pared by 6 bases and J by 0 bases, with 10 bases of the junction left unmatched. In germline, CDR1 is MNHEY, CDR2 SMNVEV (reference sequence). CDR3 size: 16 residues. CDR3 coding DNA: TGTGCCAGCAGGCCCTGGACAGGGTTGAGCTCCTACGAGCAGTACTTC. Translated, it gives CASRPWTGLSSYEQYF.

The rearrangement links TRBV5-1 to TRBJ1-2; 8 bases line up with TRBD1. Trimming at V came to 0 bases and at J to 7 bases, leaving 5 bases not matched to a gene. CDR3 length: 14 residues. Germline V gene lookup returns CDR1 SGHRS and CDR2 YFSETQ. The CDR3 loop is CASSLDRGTGGYTF. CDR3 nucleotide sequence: TGCGCCAGCAGCTTGGACAGGGGGACAGGTGGCTACACCTTC. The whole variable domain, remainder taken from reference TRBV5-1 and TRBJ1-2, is KAGVTQTPRYLIKTRGQQVTLSCSPISGHRSVSWYQQTPGQGLQFLFEYFSETQRNKGNFPGRFSGRQFSNSRSEMNVSTLELGDSALYLCASSLDRGTGGYTFGSGTRLTVV.

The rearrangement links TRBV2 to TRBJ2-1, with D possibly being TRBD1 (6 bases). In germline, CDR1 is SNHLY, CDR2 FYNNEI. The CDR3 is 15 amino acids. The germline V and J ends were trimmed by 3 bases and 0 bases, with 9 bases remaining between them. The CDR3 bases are TGTGCCAGCAGTGAGGAGGACAGCTCCTACAATGAGCAGTTCTTC. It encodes CASSEEDSSYNEQFF.

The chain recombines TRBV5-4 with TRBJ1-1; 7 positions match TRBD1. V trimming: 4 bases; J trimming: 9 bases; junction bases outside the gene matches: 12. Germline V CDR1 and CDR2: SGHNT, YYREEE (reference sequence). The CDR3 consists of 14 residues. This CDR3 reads CASSAGQPSGKAFF. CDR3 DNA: TGTGCCAGCAGCGCGGGACAGCCCTCGGGTAAAGCTTTCTTT.

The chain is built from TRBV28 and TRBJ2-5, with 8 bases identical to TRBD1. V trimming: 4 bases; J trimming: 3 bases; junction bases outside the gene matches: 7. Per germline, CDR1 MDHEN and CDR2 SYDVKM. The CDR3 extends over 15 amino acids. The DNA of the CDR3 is TGTGCCAGCAGTTCCCCCGGGACAGGAAAAGAGACCCAGTACTTC. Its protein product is CASSSPGTGKETQYF. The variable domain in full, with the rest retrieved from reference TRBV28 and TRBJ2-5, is DVKVTQSSRYLVKRTGEKVFLECVQDMDHENMFWYRQDPGLGLRLIYFSYDVKMKEKGDIPEGYSVSREKKERFSLILESASTNQTSMYLCASSSPGTGKETQYFGPGTRLLVL.

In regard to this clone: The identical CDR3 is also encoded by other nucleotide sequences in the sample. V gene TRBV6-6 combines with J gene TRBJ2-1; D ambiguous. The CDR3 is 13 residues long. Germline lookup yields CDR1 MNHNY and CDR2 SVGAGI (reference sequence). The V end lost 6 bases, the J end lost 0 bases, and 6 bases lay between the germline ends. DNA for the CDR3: TGTGCCAGCAGACAAGACTCCTACAATGAGCAGTTCTTC. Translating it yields CASRQDSYNEQFF.

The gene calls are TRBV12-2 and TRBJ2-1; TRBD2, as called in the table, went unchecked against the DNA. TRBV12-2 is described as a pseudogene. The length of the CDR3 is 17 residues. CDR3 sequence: CASRLAWREVSYNEQFF. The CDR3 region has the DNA TGTGCAAGTCGCTTAGCCTGGCGGGAGGTCTCCTACAATGAGCAGTTCTTC.

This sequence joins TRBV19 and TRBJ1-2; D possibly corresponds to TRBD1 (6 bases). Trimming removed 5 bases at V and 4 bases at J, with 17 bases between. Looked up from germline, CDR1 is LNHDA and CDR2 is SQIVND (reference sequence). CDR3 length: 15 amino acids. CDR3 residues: CASSPGPQGTYGYTF. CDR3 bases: TGTGCCAGTAGTCCCGGGCCACAGGGTACCTATGGCTACACCTTC.

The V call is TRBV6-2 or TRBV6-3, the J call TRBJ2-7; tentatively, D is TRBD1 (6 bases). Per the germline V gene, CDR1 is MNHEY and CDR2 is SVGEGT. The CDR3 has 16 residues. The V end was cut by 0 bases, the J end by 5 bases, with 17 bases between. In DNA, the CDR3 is TGTGCCAGCAGTTACTCGAGGGGGACAATCTTAGACGAGCAGTACTTC. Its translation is CASSYSRGTILDEQYF.

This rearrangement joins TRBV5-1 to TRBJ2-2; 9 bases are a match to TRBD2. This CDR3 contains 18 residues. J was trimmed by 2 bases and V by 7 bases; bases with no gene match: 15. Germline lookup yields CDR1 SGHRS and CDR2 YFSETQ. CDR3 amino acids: CASRPRLAGGDNTGELFF. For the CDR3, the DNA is TGCGCCAGCCGACCCCGACTCGCGGGGGGGGATAACACCGGGGAGCTGTTTTTT.

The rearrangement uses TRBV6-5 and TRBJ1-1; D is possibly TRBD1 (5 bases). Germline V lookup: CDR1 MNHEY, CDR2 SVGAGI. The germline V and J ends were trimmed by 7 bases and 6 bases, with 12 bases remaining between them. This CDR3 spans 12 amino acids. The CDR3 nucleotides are TGTGCCAGCACCAGCCGGGGGGCTGAAGCTTTCTTT. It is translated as CASTSRGAEAFF.

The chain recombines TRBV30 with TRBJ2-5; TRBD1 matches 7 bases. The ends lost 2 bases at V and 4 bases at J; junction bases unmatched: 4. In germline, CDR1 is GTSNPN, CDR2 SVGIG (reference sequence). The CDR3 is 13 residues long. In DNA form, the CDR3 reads TGTGCCTGGAGTTCGACAGGGCGAGAGACCCAGTACTTC. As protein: CAWSSTGRETQYF.

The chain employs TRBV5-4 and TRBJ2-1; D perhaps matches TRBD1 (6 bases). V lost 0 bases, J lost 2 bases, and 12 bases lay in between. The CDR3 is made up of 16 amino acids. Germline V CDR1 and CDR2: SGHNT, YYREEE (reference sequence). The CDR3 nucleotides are TGTGCCAGCAGCTTGGGGGGGCCAGGGCCCTACAATGAGCAGTTCTTC. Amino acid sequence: CASSLGGPGPYNEQFF.

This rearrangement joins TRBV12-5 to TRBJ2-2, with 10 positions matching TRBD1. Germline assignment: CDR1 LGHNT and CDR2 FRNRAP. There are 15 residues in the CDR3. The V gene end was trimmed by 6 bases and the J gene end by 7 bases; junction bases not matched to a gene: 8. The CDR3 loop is CASGTGTGDIGELFF. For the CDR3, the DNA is TGTGCTAGTGGGACCGGGACAGGGGATATCGGGGAGCTGTTTTTT.

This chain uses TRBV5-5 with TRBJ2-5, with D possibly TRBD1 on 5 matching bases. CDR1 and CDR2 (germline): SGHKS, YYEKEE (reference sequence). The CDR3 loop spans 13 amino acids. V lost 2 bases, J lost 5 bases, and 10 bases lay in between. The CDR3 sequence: CASSFQGMETQYF. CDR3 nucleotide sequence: TGTGCCAGCAGCTTTCAGGGCATGGAGACCCAGTACTTC.

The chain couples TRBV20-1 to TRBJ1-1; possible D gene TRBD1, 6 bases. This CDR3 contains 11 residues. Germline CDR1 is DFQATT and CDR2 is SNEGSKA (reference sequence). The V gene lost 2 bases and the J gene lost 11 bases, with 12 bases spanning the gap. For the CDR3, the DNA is TGCAGTGCTAGATTAGGGGGGGCGGCTTTCTTT. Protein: CSARLGGAAFF.